The clone carrying this T cell receptor (beta chain) was seen only a few times. Per germline, CDR1 MNHEY and CDR2 SMNVEV (reference sequence). V gave up 3 bases and J gave up 3 bases, with 12 bases separating them. The CDR3 has 14 residues. This sample stems from a study of response to subunit inactivated influenza vaccine. One entry per CDR3 protein results from TCRdb running MiXCR on the RT-PCR reads. This table holds around 180,000 distinct CDR3 sequences, about 9.3% found once. The sample consisted of non-naive T cells sorted from PBMCs, taken on the day of vaccination. The V gene is TRBV27, the J gene TRBJ2-7; D is perhaps TRBD1 (5 bases). The clonotype originates from a man aged 50 to 59 who received an inactivated influenza vaccine. CDR3: CASSFFRRGYEQYF. CDR3 DNA: TGTGCCAGCAGTTTCTTCCGTAGGGGCTACGAGCAGTACTTC.